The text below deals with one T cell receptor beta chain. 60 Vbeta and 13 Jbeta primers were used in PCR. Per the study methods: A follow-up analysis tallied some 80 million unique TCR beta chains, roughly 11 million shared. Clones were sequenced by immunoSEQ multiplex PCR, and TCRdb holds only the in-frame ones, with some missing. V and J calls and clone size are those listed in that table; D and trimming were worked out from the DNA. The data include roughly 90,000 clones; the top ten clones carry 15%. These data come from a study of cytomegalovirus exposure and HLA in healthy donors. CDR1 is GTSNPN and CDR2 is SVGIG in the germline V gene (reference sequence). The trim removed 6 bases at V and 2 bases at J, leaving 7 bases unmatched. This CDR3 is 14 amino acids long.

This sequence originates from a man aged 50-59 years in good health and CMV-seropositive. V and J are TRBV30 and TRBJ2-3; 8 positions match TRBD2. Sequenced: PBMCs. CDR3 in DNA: TGTGCCTGTTCCGGACTAGCTAACACAGATACGCAGTATTTT. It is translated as CACSGLANTDTQYF.